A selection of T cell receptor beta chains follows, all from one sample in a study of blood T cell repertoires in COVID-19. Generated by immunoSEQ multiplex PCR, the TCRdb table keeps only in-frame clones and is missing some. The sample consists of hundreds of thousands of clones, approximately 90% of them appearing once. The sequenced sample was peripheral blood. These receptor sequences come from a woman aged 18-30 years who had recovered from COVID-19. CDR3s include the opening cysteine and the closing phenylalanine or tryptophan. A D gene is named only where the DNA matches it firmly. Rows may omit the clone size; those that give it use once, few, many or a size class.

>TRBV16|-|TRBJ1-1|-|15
CASSQLEPLNTEAFF
TGTGCCAGCAGCCAATTAGAGCCTCTGAACACTGAAGCTTTCTTT
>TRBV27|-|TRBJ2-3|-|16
CASSGTSIFSTDTQYF
TGTGCCAGCAGTGGAACTAGCATCTTTAGCACAGATACGCAGTATTTT
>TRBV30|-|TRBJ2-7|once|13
CAWSLAGDYEQYF
TGTGCCTGGAGTTTGGCCGGAGACTACGAGCAGTACTTC
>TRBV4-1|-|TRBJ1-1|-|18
CASSQDQASLDTGTEAFF
TGCGCCAGCAGCCAAGATCAGGCTTCGCTCGACACCGGCACTGAAGCTTTCTTT
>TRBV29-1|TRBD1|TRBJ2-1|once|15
CSARGDRGPYNEQFF
TGCAGCGCTCGGGGTGACAGGGGGCCCTACAATGAGCAGTTCTTC
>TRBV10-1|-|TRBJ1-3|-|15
CASSEPGLSGNTIYF
TGCGCCAGCAGTGAGCCAGGGTTATCTGGAAACACCATATATTTT
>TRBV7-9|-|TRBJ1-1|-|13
CASSLPGDTEAFF
TGTGCCAGCAGCTTACCGGGGGACACTGAAGCTTTCTTT
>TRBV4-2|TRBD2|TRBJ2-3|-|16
CASSPEGGLHTDTQYF
TGTGCCAGCAGCCCCGAGGGAGGGTTACACACAGATACGCAGTATTTT
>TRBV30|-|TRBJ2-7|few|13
CAWRQGSSYEQYF
TGTGCCTGGAGGCAGGGGAGCTCCTACGAGCAGTACTTC
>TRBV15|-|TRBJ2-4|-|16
CATSKTRRGSENIQYF
TGTGCCACCAGCAAAACTCGTAGGGGCAGCGAAAACATTCAGTACTTC
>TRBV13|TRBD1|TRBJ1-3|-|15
CASSRRQGIVNTIYF
TGTGCCAGCAGCCGCCGACAGGGGATAGTAAACACCATATATTTT
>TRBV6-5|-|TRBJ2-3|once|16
CASSYSTGEQPDTQYF
TGTGCCAGCAGTTACTCGACGGGGGAGCAGCCAGATACGCAGTATTTT
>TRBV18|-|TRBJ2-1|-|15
CASSPSTGRHNEQFF
TGTGCCAGCTCACCTTCTACAGGGCGACACAATGAGCAGTTCTTC
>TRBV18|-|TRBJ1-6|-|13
CASSGLLDSPLHF
TGTGCCAGCTCAGGACTGTTGGATTCACCCCTCCACTTT
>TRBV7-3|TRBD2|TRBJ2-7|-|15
CASSPGLAGRDEQYF
TGTGCCAGCAGCCCGGGACTAGCGGGACGCGACGAGCAGTACTTC
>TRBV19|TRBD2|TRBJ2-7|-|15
CASSIALAVSYEQYF
TGTGCCAGTAGTATTGCCCTAGCGGTAAGCTACGAGCAGTACTTC
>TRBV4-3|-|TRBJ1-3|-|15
CASSQEGGPGNTIYF
TGCGCCAGCAGCCAAGAGGGGGGTCCTGGAAACACCATATATTTT
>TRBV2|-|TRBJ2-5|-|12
CASRAQQETQYF
TGTGCCAGCAGGGCCCAGCAAGAGACCCAGTACTTC
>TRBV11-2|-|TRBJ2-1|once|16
CASSLPGKISYNEQFF
TGTGCCAGCAGCTTACCGGGAAAGATATCCTACAATGAGCAGTTCTTC
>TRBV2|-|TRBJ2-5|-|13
CASMGPIQETQYF
TGTGCCAGCATGGGGCCAATCCAAGAGACCCAGTACTTC
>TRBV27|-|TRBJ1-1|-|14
CASSYTGPNTEAFF
TGTGCCAGCAGTTACACAGGACCCAACACTGAAGCTTTCTTT
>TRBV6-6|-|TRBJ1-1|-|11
CASRGSGEAFF
TGTGCCAGCAGGGGGAGCGGTGAAGCTTTCTTT
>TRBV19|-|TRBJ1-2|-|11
CASSTLYGYTF
TGTGCCAGTAGTACACTATATGGCTACACCTTC
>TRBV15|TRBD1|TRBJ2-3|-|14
CATSTRQGANTQYF
TGTGCCACCAGCACAAGACAGGGGGCTAATACGCAGTATTTT
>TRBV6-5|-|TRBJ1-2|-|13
CASSSGYHYGYTF
TGTGCCAGCAGTTCAGGGTATCACTATGGCTACACCTTC
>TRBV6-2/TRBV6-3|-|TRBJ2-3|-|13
CASSFPNTDTQYF
TGTGCCAGCAGTTTTCCCAACACAGATACGCAGTATTTT
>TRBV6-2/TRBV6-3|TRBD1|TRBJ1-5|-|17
CASSYIQGPSGNQPQHF
TGTGCCAGCAGTTACATACAGGGGCCCTCGGGCAATCAGCCCCAGCATTTT
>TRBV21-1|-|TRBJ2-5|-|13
CASSSSGRETQYF
TGTGCCAGCAGCTCAAGCGGGAGGGAGACCCAGTACTTC
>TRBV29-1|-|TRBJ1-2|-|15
CSVVTTRRRSYGYTF
TGCAGCGTTGTGACTACTCGACGGCGCTCCTATGGCTACACCTTC
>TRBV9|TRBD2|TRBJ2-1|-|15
CASTPGVAGGNEQFF
TGTGCCAGCACTCCGGGGGTAGCGGGAGGAAATGAGCAGTTCTTC
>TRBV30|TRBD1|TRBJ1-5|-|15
CAWSVLDRDNQPQHF
TGTGCCTGGAGTGTACTGGACAGGGATAATCAGCCCCAGCATTTT
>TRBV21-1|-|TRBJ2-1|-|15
CASTRDRGPRDEQFF
TGTGCCAGCACCAGGGACAGGGGGCCAAGGGATGAGCAGTTCTTC
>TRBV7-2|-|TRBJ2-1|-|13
CASSVHRDNEQFF
TGTGCCAGCAGCGTCCACAGGGACAATGAGCAGTTCTTC
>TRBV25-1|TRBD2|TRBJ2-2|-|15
CASSLLAGNTGELFF
TGTGCCAGCAGCCTACTAGCGGGAAACACCGGGGAGCTGTTTTTT
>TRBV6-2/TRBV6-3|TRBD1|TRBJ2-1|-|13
CASSSDRGNEQFF
TGTGCCAGCAGTTCGGACAGGGGCAATGAGCAGTTCTTC
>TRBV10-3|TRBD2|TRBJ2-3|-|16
CAIRDGLAGSTDTQYF
TGTGCCATCAGGGATGGACTAGCGGGCAGCACAGATACGCAGTATTTT
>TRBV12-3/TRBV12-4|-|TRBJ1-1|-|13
CASSPGQNTEAFF
TGTGCCAGCAGTCCAGGACAGAACACTGAAGCTTTCTTT
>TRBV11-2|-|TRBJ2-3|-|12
CASSPFEDTQYF
TGTGCCAGCAGCCCTTTTGAGGATACGCAGTATTTT
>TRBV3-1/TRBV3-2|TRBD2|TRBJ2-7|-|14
CASSQDSGSYEQYF
TGTGCCAGCAGCCAGGACAGCGGGAGCTACGAGCAGTACTTC
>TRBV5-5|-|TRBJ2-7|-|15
CASSLWSGASYEQYF
TGTGCCAGCAGCTTGTGGTCAGGGGCCTCCTACGAGCAGTACTTC
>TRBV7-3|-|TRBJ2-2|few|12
CASSERTGELFF
TGTGCCAGCAGCGAACGGACTGGGGAGCTGTTTTTT